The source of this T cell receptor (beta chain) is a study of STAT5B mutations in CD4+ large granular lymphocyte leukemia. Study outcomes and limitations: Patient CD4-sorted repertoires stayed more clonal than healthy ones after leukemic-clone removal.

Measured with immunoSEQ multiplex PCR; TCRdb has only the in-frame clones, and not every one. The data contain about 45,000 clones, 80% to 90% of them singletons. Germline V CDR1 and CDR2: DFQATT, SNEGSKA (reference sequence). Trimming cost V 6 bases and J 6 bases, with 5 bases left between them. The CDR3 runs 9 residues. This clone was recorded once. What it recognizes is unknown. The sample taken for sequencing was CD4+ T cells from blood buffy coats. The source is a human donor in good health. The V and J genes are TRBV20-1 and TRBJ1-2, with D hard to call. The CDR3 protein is CSAGDGYTF. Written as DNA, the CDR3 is TGCAGTGCCGGAGATGGCTACACCTTC.